The next 5 T cell receptor beta chains were all read from a single sample in a study of TIL therapy for anti-PD-1-resistant metastatic lung cancer. As for time point: pre-treatment sample, taken before nivolumab and TIL therapy. Sequencing used immunoSEQ v3. Generated by immunoSEQ multiplex PCR, the TCRdb table keeps only in-frame clones and is missing some. The sample includes tens of thousands of clones, less than 85% of them seen just once. This sample comprised blood, obtained at baseline. Receptors were obtained from a person aged 25 to 80 with non-small cell lung cancer.

The chain employs TRBV7-9 and TRBJ1-3; unclear D gene. This CDR3 is 16 amino acids long. Germline CDR1 reads SEHNR; CDR2 reads FQNEAQ (reference sequence). Trimming removed 6 bases from V and 3 bases from J, with 18 bases in between. The CDR3 region is CASSFTSPAGGNTIYF. CDR3 nucleotide sequence: TGTGCCAGCAGTTTTACGTCTCCCGCAGGTGGAAACACCATATATTTT.

This clone was observed once. V is TRBV7-2 and J is TRBJ1-6, with D unclear. Germline assignment: CDR1 SGHTA and CDR2 FQGNSA. CDR3 length: 13 amino acids. V was shortened by 4 bases and J by 2 bases, with 3 bases between the two germline ends. The CDR3 region has the DNA TGTGCCAGCAGCTCCACCTATAATTCACCCCTCCACTTT. Translating gives CASSSTYNSPLHF.

V usage is TRBV9 and J usage is TRBJ2-5; perhaps TRBD2 as D (6 bases). V was cut by 4 bases and J by 5 bases, with 9 bases left in between. The length of the CDR3 is 12 residues. CDR1 and CDR2 (germline): SGDLS, YYNGEE. In DNA form, the CDR3 reads TGTGCCAGCAGCCCGGGAGACGAGACCCAGTACTTC. The encoded protein is CASSPGDETQYF.

The sample holds a few counts of this clone. This rearrangement joins TRBV18 to TRBJ1-6; a possible D gene is TRBD1 (5 bases). The V gene's germline CDR1 is KGHSH and CDR2 LQKENI. CDR3 size: 16 residues. Trimming pared 3 bases from V and 5 bases from J, leaving 14 bases between. CDR3 nucleotide sequence: TGTGCCAGCTCACCGCAGGGCGGGACGAATAATTCACCCCTCCACTTT. It codes for CASSPQGGTNNSPLHF.

This chain connects TRBV5-4 to TRBJ2-3; a weak D match, TRBD1 (6 bases). The germline V gene has CDR1 SGHNT and CDR2 YYREEE (reference sequence). This CDR3 is 15 amino acids long. Trimming took off 4 bases at V and 0 bases at J, with 12 bases between the two ends. CDR3 in amino acids: CASSIGQRSTDTQYF. In DNA form, the CDR3 reads TGTGCCAGCAGCATCGGACAGAGAAGCACAGATACGCAGTATTTT.